This T cell receptor (beta chain) was sequenced during a study of shared clonotypes between healthy human individuals (dated by TCRdb to the early 2020s). Some background on the complete study: A few men and a couple of women, aged 18 to 49 years, made up the cohort. For each donor, CD4 naive and CD4 memory were each given three plates, CD8 naive was given two plates, and CD8 memory was given one plate. To estimate repertoire size and how much clonotype sharing occurs between individuals, the study deeply sequenced the blood TCR repertoires of about five healthy adults. Libraries were prepared and TCR repertoires were sequenced by different laboratories using diverse techniques, in order to increase sequencing depth and limit assay-specific biases. Between about 0.8 and 9 billion PBMCs per donor were obtained by leukapheresis.

A note on this clone: What this receptor recognizes is not known. Nothing much larger sits one base from this clone, and base qualities are not available.

For the CD8 naive samples, CD45RO-negative cells were positively selected for CCR7, yielding a CD45RA+CCR7+ population from which TemRA cells were excluded. The donors were healthy, HIV-negative adults with no recently reported acute infections or vaccinations. Every donor was a Caucasian adult living in Nashville, Tennessee, USA. Blood was obtained by leukapheresis, after which PBMCs were separated by Ficoll-Histopaque density gradient centrifugation and cryopreserved in liquid nitrogen vapor phase. Analytical flow cytometry was used to check the purity and quantity of every magnetically sorted T cell population. Genomic DNA was isolated from every sorted fraction and measured by UV absorbance on a Nanodrop 2000c. Broad study findings and their caveats: Clonotypes shared by all four sorted-subset donors showed higher generation probabilities than non-shared clonotypes. Naive subsets generally had larger estimated clonotype richness than memory subsets. Because the study included only a small number of donors, the genetic and exposure-history diversity represented was limited. Based on pairwise subsampling, the degree of clonotype sharing among donors was expected to be affected by sequencing depth. Sampling was limited to blood, and TCR repertoires in tissue likely differ from TCR repertoires in blood. About 5% of naive CD4, 3.5% of naive CD8, 2.3% of memory CD4, and over 0.35% of memory CD8 clonotypes were shared across several donors. Incomplete sequencing was indicated by rarefaction of sorted-subset datasets, despite the large sequencing depth.

TCR CDR3 regions were amplified from genomic DNA by multiplex PCR using the deep immunoSEQ assay. For each cell subset, the extracted genomic DNA was distributed evenly across all wells of several immunoSEQ 96-well plates, and each plate served as one replicate. For sorted subsets, about 210 ng of genomic DNA, equivalent to some 30,000 T cell genomes, went into each replicate PCR. Purified libraries were measured with a Qubit 3.0 fluorometer, size-checked on a Bioanalyzer 2100, and measured again with the KAPA Library Quantification kit. A separate single-read 150-cycle Illumina NextSeq 550 flow cell was used to sequence each immunoSEQ 96-well plate. Processing in the source paper ran as follows. The immunoSEQ output contained only junctional sequences without quality scores, so filtering could not match that applied to full-length reads. Sequences were annotated with PyIR, a Python wrapper for IgBLAST v1.9, using IMGT germline references to assign V/J genes and CDR3. Any read was removed if the V/J assignment was weak (E-value above 1e-6), the CDR3 was missing, or the read contained stop codons, out-of-frame junctions, or ambiguous translated residues. V3J clonotypes were defined as sequences sharing an identical inferred V gene, J gene, and CDR3 amino acid sequence. The percentage overlap between two repertoires was calculated by dividing the number of shared unique clonotypes by the size of the smaller repertoire. Repertoire richness was assessed with RTK rarefaction, the Chao1 estimator, and Recon v2.1 estimates of unobserved clonotypes. OLGA was used to compute generation probabilities for all TCRbeta clonotypes that the gDNA method yielded from a handful of donors. TCRdb retrieved this table from immuneACCESS and kept in-frame rearrangements only. Not all clones are present; in checked studies, unresolved V genes account for under half, and no reason is known for the remainder. The DNA gave D and trimming, while V, J and clone size come from that table. This sample gives about 2.1 million clones in total; around 95% of them show up just once. Clones ranked in the top ten supply around 1.8% of the sample.

There are 16 amino acids in the CDR3, from cysteine to phenylalanine inclusive. Left in the record is the CDR3 DNA by itself, 48 bases read in frame from the first base. CDR1 and CDR2 are read off the germline V gene (reference sequence) as SGHKS and YYEKEE. V was cut back by 0 bases and J by 3 bases, leaving a gap of 13 bases between them. This receptor was taken from a man aged 18 to 29 in good health. Some clones in this sample may be carry-over from other donors' samples. In this chain, TRBV5-5 is recombined with TRBJ1-5; 6 matching bases give a weak D call of TRBD1. Sequencing was performed on naive CD8+ T cells from PBMCs. What the cell subset or site label conveys for this sample: CD45RA+CCR7+. The nucleotide sequence reads TGTGCCAGCAGCTTGGCGGGCAGGGGACCCAATCAGCCCCAGCATTTT. Its protein is CASSLAGRGPNQPQHF.